The clone carrying this TCR beta chain was seen a handful of times. Its target is not known. Every patient had mismatch repair deficiency by PCR or immunohistochemistry. TCRs were sequenced from a few patients responding to pembrolizumab. This record belongs to a study of PD-1 blockade in mismatch repair-deficient tumors. Sequencing was performed with immunoSEQ multiplex PCR; in TCRdb, only in-frame clones are kept and a portion is missing. The table records 75,000 to 80,000 clones, about 82% of them present only once. Study outcomes and limitations: After pembrolizumab, tumor-resident clones rose rapidly, then generally contracted before radiologic responses.

The sample was peripheral blood, taken 44 weeks after starting pembrolizumab. This sequence was found in an adult with mismatch repair-deficient cancer.

CDR3 loop: CASSQLGGSTNTGELFF. The CDR3 DNA reads as TGTGCCAGCAGCCAACTCGGCGGGAGTACGAACACCGGGGAGCTGTTTTTT. The rearrangement links TRBV7-3 to TRBJ2-2, with 7 bases lining up with TRBD2. CDR3 size: 17 residues. Germline V gene lookup returns CDR1 SGHTA and CDR2 FQGTGA. The ends lost 5 bases at V and 0 bases at J; junction bases unmatched: 9.